This TCR beta chain comes out of a study of blood T cell repertoires in COVID-19. Study background: There were acute and convalescent COVID-19 samples, and they came from the United States, Italy and Spain.

All enrollees were about 18 to 89 years old and from 25 or so US areas. Cohorts were assigned according to the clinical history that participants reported. The count of this clone is one. V was cut by 2 bases and J by 2 bases, with 7 bases left in between. The CDR3 loop spans 14 amino acids. Germline V gives CDR1 MNHEY, CDR2 SVGEGT. In the source study's methods: Estimates of nucleated cell counts were drawn from the amplification of reference gene primers. This table comes from immunoSEQ multiplex PCR, and its TCRdb copy is limited to in-frame clones, with some not included. D and trimming were read from the DNA, whereas the V and J calls and clone size are those reported in that table. Altogether 130,000 to 150,000 clones are present, roughly 84% being singletons, with the ten largest covering 5.5% to 7.5%.

Sequencing was done on a sample of PBMCs or T cells enriched from blood (not recorded which). This receptor was obtained from a woman aged 45-59 years who had been exposed to COVID-19. This rearrangement joins TRBV6-2 or TRBV6-3 to TRBJ2-1; D remains unclear. DNA of the CDR3: TGTGCCAGCAGTTACGGTCTAGCCTACAATGAGCAGTTCTTC. This codes for CASSYGLAYNEQFF.